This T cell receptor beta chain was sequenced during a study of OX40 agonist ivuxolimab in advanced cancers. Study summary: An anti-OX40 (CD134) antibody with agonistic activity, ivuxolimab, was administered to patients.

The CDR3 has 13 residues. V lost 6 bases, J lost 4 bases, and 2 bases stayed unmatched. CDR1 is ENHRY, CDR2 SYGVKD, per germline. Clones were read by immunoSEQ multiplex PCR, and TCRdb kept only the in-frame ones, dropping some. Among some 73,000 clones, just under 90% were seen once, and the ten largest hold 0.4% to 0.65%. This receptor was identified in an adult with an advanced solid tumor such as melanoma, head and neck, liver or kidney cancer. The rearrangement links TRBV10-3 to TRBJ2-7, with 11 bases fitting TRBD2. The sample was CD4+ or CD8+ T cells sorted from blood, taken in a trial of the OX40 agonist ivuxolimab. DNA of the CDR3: TGTGCCATCAGCCTAGCGGGAGGATACGAGCAGTACTTC. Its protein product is CAISLAGGYEQYF.